A selection of T cell receptor beta chains follows, all from one sample in a study of T cells in Graves' hyperthyroidism and ophthalmopathy. TCRdb processed the multiplex PCR reads anew with MiXCR; each CDR3 protein has one entry. This table has around 600,000 distinct CDR3 sequences, less than 45% appearing once. Sequencing input: peripheral blood or thyroid tissue (not recorded which). These receptors all stem from an adult man with Graves' disease, either hyperthyroidism or ophthalmopathy (not recorded which). The CDR3 runs from the conserved cysteine through the conserved F or W. The order of the fields is CDR3 DNA, CDR3 protein, J gene, V gene, D gene, clone size. A D gene is named only where the DNA matches it firmly. Expanded clones get a size class; other rows say once, few or many, or leave the size out.

TGTGCCATCAGTGACGGACCCTCACCCCTCCACTTT CAISDGPSPLHF TRBJ1-6 TRBV10-3 NA NA
TGTGCCAGCAGCTTAAATGGGGGGCGCGAGGCTTTCTTT CASSLNGGREAFF TRBJ1-1 TRBV7-8 NA many
TGTGCCAGTAGCCTCCTAGCGGCCGGGGCCAACGTCCTGACTTTC CASSLLAAGANVLTF TRBJ2-6 TRBV19 TRBD2 NA
TGTGCCAGCAGCCCCCGGGTCTCCTATGAAGCTTTCTTT CASSPRVSYEAFF TRBJ1-1 TRBV9 NA NA
TGCAGTGCTAGCGCACAGGGGAACACTGAAGCTTTCTTT CSASAQGNTEAFF TRBJ1-1 TRBV20-1 NA once
TGTGCCACCAGCAGAGGGAGGGAAGAGACCCAGTACTTC CATSRGREETQYF TRBJ2-5 TRBV15 NA NA
TGTGCCAGCAGCGTTAGCGGGGCTGGGCAAGAGACCCAGTACTTC CASSVSGAGQETQYF TRBJ2-5 TRBV9 TRBD2 many
TGCGCCAGCAGCCATGGACAGGGGCGGGATTCACCCCTCCACTTT CASSHGQGRDSPLHF TRBJ1-6 TRBV5-1 TRBD1 NA
TGCAGCTTGGGGACAGATTCACCCCTCCACTTT CSLGTDSPLHF TRBJ1-6 TRBV29-1 TRBD1 NA
TGTGCCAGCAGCGCTCGGACAGGGGGTATCACTGAAGCTTTCTTT CASSARTGGITEAFF TRBJ1-1 TRBV2 TRBD1 NA
TGCAGCGTTGCTAAACGGGGCGCCCGCTATGGCTACACCTTC CSVAKRGARYGYTF TRBJ1-2 TRBV29-1 NA NA
TGTGCCAGCAGCGAGGACAGGGTTGATGAAAAACTGTTTTTT CASSEDRVDEKLFF TRBJ1-4 TRBV2 TRBD1 NA
TGTGCCAGTAGTTTAAGGACAGAACAAGGTCTTTCACCCCTCCACTTT CASSLRTEQGLSPLHF TRBJ1-6 TRBV19 NA once
TGTGCCACCAGTGACTCCGGGACAGGGGGCGGCCAGCCCCAGCATTTT CATSDSGTGGGQPQHF TRBJ1-5 TRBV24-1 TRBD1 NA
TGCAGTGCTAGAGATCCGGGACTAGAGACCTACGAGCAGTACTTC CSARDPGLETYEQYF TRBJ2-7 TRBV20-1 TRBD2 NA
TGTGCCAGTAGTCCTCGGGTACAGAACCAAGAGACCCAGTACTTC CASSPRVQNQETQYF TRBJ2-5 TRBV19 NA few
TGCAGCGTGGCCGAGGGAGGCAACTTCTACGAGCAGTACTTC CSVAEGGNFYEQYF TRBJ2-7 TRBV29-1 NA few
TGTGCCAGCGACGAGGGGGCGTTTGGCTACACCTTC CASDEGAFGYTF TRBJ1-2 TRBV6-1 TRBD1 NA
TGTGCCAGTAGTGGTGTTGAGACAGGGGACAACTATGGCTACACCTTC CASSGVETGDNYGYTF TRBJ1-2 TRBV19 TRBD1 NA
TGTGCCAGCATGACAGGGAGCTCCTACGAGCAGTACTTC CASMTGSSYEQYF TRBJ2-7 TRBV6-5 TRBD1 few
TGTGCCAGCAGCCAAGAAGCGGGGGTAGCAGAGACCCAGTACTTC CASSQEAGVAETQYF TRBJ2-5 TRBV7-6 TRBD2 NA
TGCGCCAGCAGCATAAGGGACAGGGAAAGAAGCGAGCAGTACTTC CASSIRDRERSEQYF TRBJ2-7 TRBV5-1 TRBD1 few
TGTGCCCCTCGAACAGGAGCCCAAGAGACCCAGTACTTC CAPRTGAQETQYF TRBJ2-5 TRBV7-3 NA few
TGTGCCAGCAGCCTGGTTGGTTGGGACACTGAAGCTTTCTTT CASSLVGWDTEAFF TRBJ1-1 TRBV9 NA NA
TGCAGTGCTAGAGGAGGTTCCCACATTGAGACCCAGTACTTC CSARGGSHIETQYF TRBJ2-5 TRBV20-1 NA NA
TGTGCCAGCAGTGCCCGGTTGGGACAGGGAGATTTGGAAGCTTTCTTT CASSARLGQGDLEAFF TRBJ1-1 TRBV25-1 TRBD1 NA
TGCAGTGCTAGAGTAGGGGGGGCAGACCGATCTGAAGCTTTCTTT CSARVGGADRSEAFF TRBJ1-1 TRBV20-1 NA NA
TGCAGTGCTAGAGATATACGCCAGAACACTGAAGCTTTCTTT CSARDIRQNTEAFF TRBJ1-1 TRBV20-1 NA NA
TGTGCCAGCAGTGCCCGGGACTTC CASSARDF TRBJ2-5 TRBV2 NA NA
TGTGCCAGCAGCCCAGGGGGCGTTTCACCCCTCCACTTT CASSPGGVSPLHF TRBJ1-6 TRBV7-8 TRBD1 NA
TGCAGTGCTAGTGGGACAGGGGGGTTCTCACCCCTCCACTTT CSASGTGGFSPLHF TRBJ1-6 TRBV20-1 TRBD1 NA
TGTGCCAGCACCGTAACCTCTGGAAACACCATATATTTT CASTVTSGNTIYF TRBJ1-3 TRBV6-1 NA few
TGTGCCAGCAGCTTACTTGTAGTTAGCAATCAGCCCCAGCATTTT CASSLLVVSNQPQHF TRBJ1-5 TRBV7-8 NA few
TGTGCCAGCAGTGCTAGTTTTGACAGGGGGGCAGAGACCCAGTACTTC CASSASFDRGAETQYF TRBJ2-5 TRBV25-1 TRBD1 once
TGTGCCAGCAGACGGGACAGGGTGGGAGGCTACACCTTC CASRRDRVGGYTF TRBJ1-2 TRBV5-6 TRBD1 many
TGTGCCAGCAGTTTATCAGAGGACACTGAAGCTTTCTTT CASSLSEDTEAFF TRBJ1-1 TRBV10-2 NA few
TGTGCCAGCAGCTTAAAGAGGGTGGGCACAGATACGCAGTATTTT CASSLKRVGTDTQYF TRBJ2-3 TRBV7-9 NA NA
TGTGCCAGCAGCTTGTATGCGACAGGGGTAGGATTCACCCTCCTCTTT CASSLYATGVGFTLLF TRBJ1-6 TRBV7-2 TRBD1 NA
TGTGCCAGCAAGGGGCGGCCCTACGAGCAGTACTTC CASKGRPYEQYF TRBJ2-7 TRBV11-2 NA NA
TGTGCCAGCAGTGCTAGAGATACCAGGGAAGACGAAAAACTGTTTTTT CASSARDTREDEKLFF TRBJ1-4 TRBV25-1 NA NA
TGTGCCATCAGTGCGGACAGCTCTGGAAACACCATATATTTT CAISADSSGNTIYF TRBJ1-3 TRBV2 NA NA
TGTGCCAGGAGCCCCGTCATCCAGGAGACCCAGTACTTC CARSPVIQETQYF TRBJ2-5 TRBV7-2 NA NA
TGTGCCAGCAGCCACACGAGGGGGTACGAGCAGTACTTC CASSHTRGYEQYF TRBJ2-7 TRBV7-6 NA few
TGTGCCTGGAGTGTCCCAGGTCTCAATTCACCCCTCCACTTT CAWSVPGLNSPLHF TRBJ1-6 TRBV30 NA few
TGCGCCAGCAGCGGACGGGGACAGGGGGTTGGGGACACTGAAGCTTTCTTT CASSGRGQGVGDTEAFF TRBJ1-1 TRBV5-1 TRBD1 NA
TGTGCCAGCGGCAGGGAAGTAGAAGAGACCCAGTACTTC CASGREVEETQYF TRBJ2-5 TRBV2 NA many
TGTGCCAGCAGCTTAGCGGCGAGGGGGGACTACGAGCAGTACTTC CASSLAARGDYEQYF TRBJ2-7 TRBV7-9 NA NA
TGTGCCAGCAGCTCTGACAGGGGAGCTAGCGGGCCCTACGAGCAGTACTTC CASSSDRGASGPYEQYF TRBJ2-7 TRBV7-9 NA NA
TGTGCCAGCAGCCCTACAGGGGCTATGAACACTGAAGCTTTCTTT CASSPTGAMNTEAFF TRBJ1-1 TRBV5-4 TRBD1 NA
TGTGCCAGTAGGGCGAGAGGTCCTCCCTATGGCTACACCTTC CASRARGPPYGYTF TRBJ1-2 TRBV19 NA NA
TGTGCCAGCAGTGAAGCGCGGTCGAAATACGAGCAGTACTTC CASSEARSKYEQYF TRBJ2-7 TRBV6-1 NA NA